This entry features one T cell receptor (beta chain) sequence. Assay used: immunoSEQ multiplex PCR; TCRdb lists only in-frame clones, some missing. This sample has tens of thousands of clones; around nine tenths occur once, and the top ten carry approximately 3%. The data derive from a study of T cell changes during pregnancy in multiple sclerosis. Sequences were derived from CD8+ T cells from peripheral blood mononuclear cells, sampled before pregnancy. The sequence derives from a female donor with multiple sclerosis, enrolled in a pregnancy study.

CDR3 nucleotides: TGTGCCAGCCGTCTAGCGGGGGCGGAGACCCAGTACTTC. Protein product: CASRLAGAETQYF. This sequence joins TRBV6-1 and TRBJ2-5, with TRBD2 matching 10 bases. V shed 8 bases and J 5 bases; nucleotides not matched to a gene: 5. CDR1 and CDR2 (germline): MNHNS, SASEGT. This CDR3 comprises 13 residues.